This is a list of T cell receptor beta chains from one sample in a study of cytomegalovirus exposure and HLA in healthy donors. Measured with immunoSEQ multiplex PCR; TCRdb has only the in-frame clones, and not every one. This repertoire shows fewer than 80,000 clones, nearly 96% found once; its top ten account for over 3.5%. The sample comprised PBMCs. All receptors derive from a woman aged 18-29 years in good health and CMV-seropositive. The CDR3 runs from the conserved cysteine through the conserved F or W. A D gene is named only where the DNA matches it firmly. The size field is filled for only some rows; it gives once, few, many or a size class.

d_gene,j_gene,abundance,v_gene,CDR3aa,CDR3nt
NA,TRBJ2-7,NA,TRBV10-3,CAISVEDYEQYF,TGTGCCATCAGTGTCGAGGACTACGAGCAGTACTTC
TRBD2,TRBJ2-3,NA,TRBV7-2,CASSLGLAGTDTQYF,TGTGCCAGCAGCTTAGGACTAGCGGGCACAGATACGCAGTATTTT
TRBD2,TRBJ2-7,NA,TRBV19,CASSIASGGEYEQYF,TGTGCCAGTAGTATCGCTAGCGGAGGCGAGTACGAGCAGTACTTC
NA,TRBJ1-5,NA,TRBV19,CASSITVNQPQHF,TGTGCCAGTAGTATCACAGTCAATCAGCCCCAGCATTTT
TRBD2,TRBJ2-2,NA,TRBV2,CASRLTSDTGELFF,TGTGCCAGCAGACTCACTAGCGACACCGGGGAGCTGTTTTTT
NA,TRBJ2-2,NA,TRBV7-9,CASSLSGSSMGWPTGELFF,TGTGCCAGCAGCTTATCAGGGTCCAGTATGGGGTGGCCCACCGGGGAGCTGTTTTTT
NA,TRBJ2-2,NA,TRBV29-1,CSVTPSLNTGELFF,TGCAGCGTTACCCCCTCTCTAAACACCGGGGAGCTGTTTTTT
TRBD2,TRBJ2-3,once,TRBV29-1,CSVTGTSGRRDTQYF,TGCAGCGTTACCGGGACTAGCGGGAGGAGGGATACGCAGTATTTT
NA,TRBJ2-3,NA,TRBV5-4,CASSLEVGLSTDTQYF,TGTGCCAGCAGCTTGGAGGTCGGGTTGAGCACAGATACGCAGTATTTT
NA,TRBJ1-2,NA,TRBV28,CASRQARGGYTF,TGTGCCAGCAGGCAGGCCAGGGGTGGCTACACCTTC
NA,TRBJ1-2,NA,TRBV30,CASSGRGFYGYTF,TGTGCCTCCTCAGGAAGGGGATTCTATGGCTACACCTTC
NA,TRBJ1-1,NA,TRBV7-9,CASSLDSQNTEAFF,TGTGCCAGCAGCTTAGATAGTCAGAACACTGAAGCTTTCTTT
NA,TRBJ2-7,once,TRBV10-2,CATRGHDPPHYEQYF,TGCGCCACGAGGGGACACGACCCCCCCCACTACGAGCAGTACTTC
NA,TRBJ2-3,NA,TRBV7-2,CASSSRDSTDTQYF,TGTGCCAGCAGCTCCCGGGACTCCACAGATACGCAGTATTTT
NA,TRBJ1-1,NA,TRBV29-1,CSVDRTGMNTEAFF,TGCAGCGTTGATCGAACAGGGATGAACACTGAAGCTTTCTTT
TRBD1,TRBJ1-1,NA,TRBV29-1,CSAGRQGLNTEAFF,TGCAGCGCCGGAAGACAGGGGTTGAACACTGAAGCTTTCTTT
TRBD2,TRBJ2-7,NA,TRBV11-2,CASSIKREGRLGEQYF,TGTGCCAGCAGCATCAAGCGGGAGGGCCGTTTGGGGGAGCAGTACTTC
NA,TRBJ2-3,NA,TRBV5-1,CASSLSGVGTDTQYF,TGCGCCAGCAGCTTGTCGGGGGTGGGGACAGATACGCAGTATTTT
TRBD2,TRBJ2-1,NA,TRBV9,CASSVDSGVYNEQFF,TGTGCCAGCAGCGTAGACAGCGGGGTCTACAATGAGCAGTTCTTC
NA,TRBJ2-5,NA,TRBV4-1,CASSQFGGIRETQYF,TGCGCCAGCAGCCAATTTGGAGGGATCAGGGAGACCCAGTACTTC
NA,TRBJ2-7,NA,TRBV12-2,CASRSTDSFSYEQYF,TGTGCAAGTCGTTCAACCGACAGTTTTTCCTACGAGCAGTACTTC
NA,TRBJ2-1,NA,TRBV7-8,CASSLRQAPLDEQFF,TGTGCCAGCAGCCTAAGACAGGCCCCCTTGGATGAGCAGTTCTTC
NA,TRBJ1-1,NA,TRBV30,CAWSLTGNTEAFF,TGTGCCTGGAGTTTGACAGGCAACACTGAAGCTTTCTTT
TRBD1,TRBJ2-3,NA,TRBV7-2,CASSLAGGRTDTQYF,TGTGCCAGCAGCTTAGCAGGGGGCCGGACAGATACGCAGTATTTT
NA,TRBJ2-2,NA,TRBV6-5,CASSHNRNTGELFF,TGTGCCAGCAGCCACAACCGGAACACCGGGGAGCTGTTTTTT
NA,TRBJ1-3,NA,TRBV4-1,CASSQTGLSGNTIYF,TGCGCCAGCAGCCAAACGGGTTTGTCCGGAAACACCATATATTTT
NA,TRBJ2-3,NA,TRBV9,CASSVGGGSTDTQYF,TGTGCCAGCAGCGTAGGAGGCGGGAGCACAGATACGCAGTATTTT
NA,TRBJ2-5,NA,TRBV2,CASSEGVQETQYF,TGTGCCAGCAGTGAAGGCGTCCAAGAGACCCAGTACTTC
NA,TRBJ1-6,NA,TRBV9,CASSQQGYNSPLHF,TGTGCCAGCAGTCAGCAGGGTTATAATTCACCCCTCCACTTT
TRBD2,TRBJ2-7,few,TRBV5-1,CASSFTQGAGVKSYEQYF,TGCGCCAGCAGCTTCACTCAAGGTGCGGGAGTGAAGTCCTACGAGCAGTACTTC
TRBD1,TRBJ1-1,NA,TRBV7-9,CASSPSTGVNTEAFF,TGTGCCAGCAGCCCGTCGACAGGGGTGAACACTGAAGCTTTCTTT
NA,TRBJ2-1,NA,TRBV7-2,CASSSAGEPNNEQFF,TGTGCCAGCAGCTCTGCAGGGGAACCCAACAATGAGCAGTTCTTC
NA,TRBJ1-5,NA,TRBV5-4,CASSWGGVNQPQHF,TGTGCCAGCAGCTGGGGGGGGGTCAATCAGCCCCAGCATTTT
NA,TRBJ2-3,NA,TRBV5-4,CASSLDSSPYTDTQYF,TGTGCCAGCAGCCTGGACTCCTCCCCGTACACAGATACGCAGTATTTT
TRBD1,TRBJ1-3,NA,TRBV13,CASSREQGASGNTIYF,TGTGCCAGCAGCCGAGAACAGGGGGCCTCTGGAAACACCATATATTTT
NA,TRBJ2-2,NA,TRBV11-3,CASSLTPSANTGELFF,TGTGCCAGCAGCTTAACTCCTAGCGCGAACACCGGGGAGCTGTTTTTT
NA,TRBJ2-1,NA,TRBV29-1,CSVDQGTLYNEQFF,TGCAGCGTTGACCAGGGGACCTTGTACAATGAGCAGTTCTTC
TRBD2,TRBJ2-7,NA,TRBV4-1,CASSHAVPTSAYEQYF,TGCGCCAGCAGCCACGCCGTCCCGACTAGCGCCTACGAGCAGTACTTC
NA,TRBJ1-4,NA,TRBV4-2,CASSQDREKLFF,TGTGCCAGCAGCCAAGATCGGGAAAAACTGTTTTTT
TRBD1,TRBJ2-1,NA,TRBV7-3,CASSSGTGSYNEQFF,TGTGCCAGCAGCTCCGGGACAGGCTCCTACAATGAGCAGTTCTTC
TRBD2,TRBJ2-1,NA,TRBV27,CASSGLDGPNEQFF,TGTGCCAGCAGCGGACTAGACGGCCCCAATGAGCAGTTCTTC
NA,TRBJ2-3,NA,TRBV19,CASSIGPTDTQYF,TGTGCCAGTAGTATTGGGCCCACAGATACGCAGTATTTT
NA,TRBJ1-3,NA,TRBV27,CASSSLEGNTIYF,TGTGCCAGCAGTTCCCTAGAGGGAAACACCATATATTTT
TRBD2,TRBJ2-3,NA,TRBV18,CASSPGGGSTDTQYF,TGTGCCAGCTCACCCGGCGGGGGGAGCACAGATACGCAGTATTTT
TRBD2,TRBJ2-7,NA,TRBV7-3,CASSLTGGSPEQYF,TGTGCCAGCAGCTTAACTGGCGGGAGCCCCGAGCAGTACTTC
NA,TRBJ2-1,NA,TRBV14,CASSSPQRDEQFF,TGTGCCAGCAGCTCCCCCCAACGGGATGAGCAGTTCTTC